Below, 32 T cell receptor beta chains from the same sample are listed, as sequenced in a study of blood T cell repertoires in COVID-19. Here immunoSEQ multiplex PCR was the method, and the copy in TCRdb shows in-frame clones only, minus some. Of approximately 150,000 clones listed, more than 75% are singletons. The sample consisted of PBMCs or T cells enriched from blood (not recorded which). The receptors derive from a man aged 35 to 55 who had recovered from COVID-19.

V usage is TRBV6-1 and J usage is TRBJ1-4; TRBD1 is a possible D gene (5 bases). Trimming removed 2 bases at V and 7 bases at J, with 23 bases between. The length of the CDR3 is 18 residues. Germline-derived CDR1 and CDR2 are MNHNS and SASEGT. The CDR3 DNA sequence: TGTGCCAGCAGTGAAAGGGGAGGCGCTACCCAACTAGGTGAAAAACTGTTTTTT. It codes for CASSERGGATQLGEKLFF.

CDR3 in DNA: TGTGCCAGCAGTGGACCCGAGCGGGGGGGAAAAAACATTCAGTACTTC. Translating gives CASSGPERGGKNIQYF. The chain carries TRBV6-1 and TRBJ2-4; 10 bases line up with TRBD2. CDR3 length equals 16 residues. CDR1 MNHNS and CDR2 SASEGT come from the germline V gene. Germline trimming cut 4 bases from V and 4 bases from J; bases unmatched to any gene: 7.

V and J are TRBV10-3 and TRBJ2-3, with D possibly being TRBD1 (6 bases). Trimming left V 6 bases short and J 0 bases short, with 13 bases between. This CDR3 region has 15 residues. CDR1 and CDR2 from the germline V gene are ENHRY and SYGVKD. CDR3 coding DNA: TGTGCCATCAGCGCACAGGGCCCCAGCACAGATACGCAGTATTTT. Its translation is CAISAQGPSTDTQYF.

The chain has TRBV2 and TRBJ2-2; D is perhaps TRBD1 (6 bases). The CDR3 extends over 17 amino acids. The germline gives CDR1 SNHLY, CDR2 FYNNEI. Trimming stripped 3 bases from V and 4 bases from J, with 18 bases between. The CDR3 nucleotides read TGTGCCAGCAGTGAGGGGGCGTTTGTTTCGAGCACCGGGGAGCTGTTTTTT. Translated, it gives CASSEGAFVSSTGELFF.

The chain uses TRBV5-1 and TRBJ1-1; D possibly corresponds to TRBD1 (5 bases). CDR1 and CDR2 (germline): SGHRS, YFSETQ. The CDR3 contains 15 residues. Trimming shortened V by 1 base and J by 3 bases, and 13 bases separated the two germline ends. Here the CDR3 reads CASSLSPGVDTEAFF. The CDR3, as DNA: TGCGCCAGCAGCTTGTCACCGGGGGTCGACACTGAAGCTTTCTTT.

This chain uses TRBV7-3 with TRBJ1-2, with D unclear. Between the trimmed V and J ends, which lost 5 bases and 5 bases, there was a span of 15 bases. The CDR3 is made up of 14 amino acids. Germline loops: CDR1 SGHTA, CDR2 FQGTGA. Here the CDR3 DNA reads TGTGCCAGCAGCCCCTCTACTAGTCAGTATGGCTACACCTTC. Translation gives CASSPSTSQYGYTF. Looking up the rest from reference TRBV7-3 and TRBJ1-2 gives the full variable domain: GAGVSQTPSNKVTEKGKYVELRCDPISGHTALYWYRQSLGQGPEFLIYFQGTGAADDSGLPNDRFFAVRPEGSVSTLKIQRTERGDSAVYLCASSPSTSQYGYTFGSGTRLTVV.

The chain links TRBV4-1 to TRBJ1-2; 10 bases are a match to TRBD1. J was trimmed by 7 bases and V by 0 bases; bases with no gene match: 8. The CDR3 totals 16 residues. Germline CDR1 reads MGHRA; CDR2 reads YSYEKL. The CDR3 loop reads CASSQDDRGRPSGYTF. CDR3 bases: TGCGCCAGCAGCCAAGATGACAGGGGGCGGCCAAGTGGCTACACCTTC.

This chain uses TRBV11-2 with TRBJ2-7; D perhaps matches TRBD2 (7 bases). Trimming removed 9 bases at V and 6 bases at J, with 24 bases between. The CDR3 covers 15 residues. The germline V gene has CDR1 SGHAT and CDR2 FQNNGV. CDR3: CASKKGGGAQGEQYF. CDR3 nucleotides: TGTGCCAGTAAAAAGGGGGGAGGGGCGCAGGGCGAGCAGTACTTC.

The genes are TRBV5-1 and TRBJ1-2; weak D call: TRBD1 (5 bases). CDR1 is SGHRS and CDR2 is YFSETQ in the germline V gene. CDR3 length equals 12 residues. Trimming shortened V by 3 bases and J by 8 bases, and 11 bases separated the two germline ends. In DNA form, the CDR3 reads TGCGCCAGCAGCTCAGGGATCTACGGCTACACCTTC. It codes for CASSSGIYGYTF.

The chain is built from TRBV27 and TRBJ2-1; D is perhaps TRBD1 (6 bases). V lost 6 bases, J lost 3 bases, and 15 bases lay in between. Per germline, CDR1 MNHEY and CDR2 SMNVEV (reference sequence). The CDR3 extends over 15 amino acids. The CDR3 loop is CASRPGTPVYNEQFF. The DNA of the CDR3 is TGTGCCAGCAGGCCCGGGACACCAGTCTACAATGAGCAGTTCTTC.

In DNA form, the CDR3 reads TGTGCCAGCAGCTTAGCGCGCGTTACCGGGGAGCTGTTTTTT. This gives the protein CASSLARVTGELFF. This chain uses TRBV7-2 with TRBJ2-2; D uncertain. Trimming removed 0 bases at V and 5 bases at J, with 7 bases between. CDR1 and CDR2 (germline): SGHTA, FQGNSA. The CDR3 length is 14 residues. The full variable domain, in which reference TRBV7-2 and TRBJ2-2 provide the parts outside the CDR3, is GAGVSQSPSNKVTEKGKDVELRCDPISGHTALYWYRQSLGQGLEFLIYFQGNSAPDKSGLPSDRFSAERTGGSVSTLTIQRTQQEDSAVYLCASSLARVTGELFFGEGSRLTVL.

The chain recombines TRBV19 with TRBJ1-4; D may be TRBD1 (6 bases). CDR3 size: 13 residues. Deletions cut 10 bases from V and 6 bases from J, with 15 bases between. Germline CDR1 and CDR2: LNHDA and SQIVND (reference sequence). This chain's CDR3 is CATTERTDEKLFF. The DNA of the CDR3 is TGTGCCACAACCGAAAGGACAGATGAAAAACTGTTTTTT.

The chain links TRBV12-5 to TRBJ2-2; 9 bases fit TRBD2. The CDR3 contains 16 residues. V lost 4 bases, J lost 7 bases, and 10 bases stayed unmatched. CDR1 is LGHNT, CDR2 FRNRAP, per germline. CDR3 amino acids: CASGSDRRGGLGELFF. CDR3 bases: TGTGCTAGTGGTTCAGACAGGCGGGGGGGCCTCGGGGAGCTGTTTTTT. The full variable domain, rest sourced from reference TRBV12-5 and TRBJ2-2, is DARVTQTPRHKVTEMGQEVTMRCQPILGHNTVFWYRQTMMQGLELLAYFRNRAPLDDSGMPKDRFSAEMPDATLATLKIQPSEPRDSAVYFCASGSDRRGGLGELFFGEGSRLTVL.

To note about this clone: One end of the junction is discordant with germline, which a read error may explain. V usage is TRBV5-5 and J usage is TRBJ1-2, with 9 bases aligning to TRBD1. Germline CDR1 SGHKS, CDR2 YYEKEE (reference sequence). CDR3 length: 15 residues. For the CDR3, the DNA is TGTGCCAGCAGCGGAAGCCCCGGACAGGGGAGCCCAAAGAGTTTC. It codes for CASSGSPGQGSPKSF. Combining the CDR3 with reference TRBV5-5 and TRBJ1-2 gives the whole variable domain DAGVTQSPTHLIKTRGQQVTLRCSPISGHKSVSWYQQVLGQGPQFIFQYYEKEERGRGNFPDRFSARQFPNYSSELNVNALLLGDSALYLCASSGSPGQGSPKSFGSGTRLTVV.

This CDR3 reads CASSFGGSTDTQYF. The CDR3 coding sequence is TGCGCCAGCAGCTTCGGGGGGTCTACAGATACGCAGTATTTT. V and J are TRBV5-1 and TRBJ2-3; 7 bases align to TRBD2. The V and J ends lost 2 bases and 3 bases, in that order; junction bases with no gene match: 3. This CDR3 contains 14 residues. Germline CDR1 is SGHRS and CDR2 is YFSETQ.

The CDR3 nucleotides are TGTGCCAGCAGTAAAGGACAGAAGAACACTGAAGCTTTCTTT. Translating gives CASSKGQKNTEAFF. This sequence joins TRBV2 and TRBJ1-1; TRBD1 is a possible D gene (6 bases). CDR1 is SNHLY and CDR2 is FYNNEI in the germline V gene. V lost 5 bases, J lost 1 base, and 11 bases lay in between. The CDR3 loop spans 14 amino acids.

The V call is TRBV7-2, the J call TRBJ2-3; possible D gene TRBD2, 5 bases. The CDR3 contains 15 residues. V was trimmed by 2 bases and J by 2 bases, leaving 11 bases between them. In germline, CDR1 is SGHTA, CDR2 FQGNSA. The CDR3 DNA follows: TGTGCCAGCAGCTTAATGTCAGCGGTCACAGATACGCAGTATTTT. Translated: CASSLMSAVTDTQYF.

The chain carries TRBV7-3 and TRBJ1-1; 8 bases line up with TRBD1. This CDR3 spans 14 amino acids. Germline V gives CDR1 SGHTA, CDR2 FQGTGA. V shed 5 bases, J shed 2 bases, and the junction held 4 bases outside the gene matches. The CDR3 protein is CASSPGQANTEAFF. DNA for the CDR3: TGTGCCAGCAGCCCGGGACAGGCCAACACTGAAGCTTTCTTT. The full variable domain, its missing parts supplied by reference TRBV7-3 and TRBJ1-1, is GAGVSQTPSNKVTEKGKYVELRCDPISGHTALYWYRQSLGQGPEFLIYFQGTGAADDSGLPNDRFFAVRPEGSVSTLKIQRTERGDSAVYLCASSPGQANTEAFFGQGTRLTVV.

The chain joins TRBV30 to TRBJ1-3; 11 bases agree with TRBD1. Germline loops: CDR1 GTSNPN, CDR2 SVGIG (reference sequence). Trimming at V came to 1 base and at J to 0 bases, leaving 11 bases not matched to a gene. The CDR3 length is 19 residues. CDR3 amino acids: CAWSAGQGAFLVSGNTIYF. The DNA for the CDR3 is TGTGCCTGGAGTGCCGGACAGGGGGCTTTTCTTGTCTCTGGAAACACCATATATTTT. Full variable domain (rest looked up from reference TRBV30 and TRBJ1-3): SQTIHQWPATLVQPVGSPLSLECTVEGTSNPNLYWYRQAAGRGLQLLFYSVGIGQISSEVPQNLSASRPQDRQFILSSKKLLLSDSGFYLCAWSAGQGAFLVSGNTIYFGEGSWLTVV.

The CDR3 DNA follows: TGTGCCAGTAGTTATAGTGTGGCCCGAAGCGATGAGCAGTTCTTC. It encodes CASSYSVARSDEQFF. V is TRBV19 and J is TRBJ2-1, with no clear D. Trimming stripped 5 bases from V and 8 bases from J, with 19 bases between. The CDR3 contains 15 residues. Germline values: CDR1 LNHDA, CDR2 SQIVND (reference sequence).

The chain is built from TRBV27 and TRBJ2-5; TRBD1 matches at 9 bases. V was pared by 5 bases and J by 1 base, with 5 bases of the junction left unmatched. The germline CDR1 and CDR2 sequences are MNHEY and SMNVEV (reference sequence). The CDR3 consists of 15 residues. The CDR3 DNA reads TGTGCCAGCAGTCCGGGACAGGGCATCCAAGAGACCCAGTACTTC. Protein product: CASSPGQGIQETQYF.

The CDR3 DNA reads TGTGCCAGCTCACCTGAAATTAGGGGGAGCAACTATGGCTACACCTTC. It yields the protein CASSPEIRGSNYGYTF. This chain joins TRBV18 and TRBJ1-2, with D possibly matching TRBD1 (6 bases). The germline CDR1 and CDR2 sequences are KGHSH and LQKENI. Trimming stripped 3 bases from V and 2 bases from J, with 16 bases between. This CDR3 has 16 amino acids.

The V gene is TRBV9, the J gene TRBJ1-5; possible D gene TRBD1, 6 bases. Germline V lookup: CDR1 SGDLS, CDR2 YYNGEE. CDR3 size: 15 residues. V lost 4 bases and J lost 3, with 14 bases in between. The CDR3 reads CASSSVGDNNQPQHF. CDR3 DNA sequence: TGTGCCAGCAGCTCGGTGGGGGACAACAATCAGCCCCAGCATTTT.

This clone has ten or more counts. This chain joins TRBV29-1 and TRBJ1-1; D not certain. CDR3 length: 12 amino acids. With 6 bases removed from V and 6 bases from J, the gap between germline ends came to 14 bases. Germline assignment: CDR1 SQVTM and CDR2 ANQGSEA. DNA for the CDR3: TGCAGCGTCCTTTCCGGCGGGCCTGAAGCTTTCTTT. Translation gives CSVLSGGPEAFF.

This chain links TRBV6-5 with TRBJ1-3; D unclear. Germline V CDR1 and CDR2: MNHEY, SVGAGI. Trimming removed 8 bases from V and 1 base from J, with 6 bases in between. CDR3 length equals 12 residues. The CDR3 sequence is CASGESGNTIYF. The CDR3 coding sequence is TGTGCCAGCGGGGAGTCTGGAAACACCATATATTTT.

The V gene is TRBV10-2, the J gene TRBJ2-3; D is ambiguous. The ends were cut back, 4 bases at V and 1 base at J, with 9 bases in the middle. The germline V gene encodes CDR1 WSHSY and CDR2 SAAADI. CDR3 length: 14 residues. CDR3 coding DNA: TGCGCCAGCAGTGCGGGTTCTCGCACAGATACGCAGTATTTT. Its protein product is CASSAGSRTDTQYF.

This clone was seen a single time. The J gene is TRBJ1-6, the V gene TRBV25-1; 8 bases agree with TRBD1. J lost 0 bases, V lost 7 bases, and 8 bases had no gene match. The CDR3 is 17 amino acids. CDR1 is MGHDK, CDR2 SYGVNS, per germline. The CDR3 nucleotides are TGTGCCAGCACCAGGGGGCCGGTTACCTCCTATAATTCACCCCTCCACTTT. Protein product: CASTRGPVTSYNSPLHF.

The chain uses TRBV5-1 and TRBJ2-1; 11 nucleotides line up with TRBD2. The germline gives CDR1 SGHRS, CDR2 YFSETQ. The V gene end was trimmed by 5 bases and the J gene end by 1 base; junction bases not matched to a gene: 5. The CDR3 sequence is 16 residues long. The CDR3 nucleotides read TGCGCCAGCAGTAGCGGGGGGGCCCAATCCTACAATGAGCAGTTCTTC. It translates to CASSSGGAQSYNEQFF.

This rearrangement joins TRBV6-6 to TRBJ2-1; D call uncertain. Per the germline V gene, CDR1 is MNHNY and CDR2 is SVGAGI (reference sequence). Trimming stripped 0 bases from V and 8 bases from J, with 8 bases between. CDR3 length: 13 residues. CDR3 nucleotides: TGTGCCAGCAGTTACTCGTCTACCCATGAGCAGTTCTTC. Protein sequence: CASSYSSTHEQFF.

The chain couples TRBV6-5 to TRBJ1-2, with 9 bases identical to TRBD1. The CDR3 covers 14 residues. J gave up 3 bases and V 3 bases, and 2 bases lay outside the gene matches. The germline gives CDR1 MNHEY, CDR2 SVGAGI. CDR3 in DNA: TGTGCCAGCAGTTATCGGACAGGGGACTATGGCTACACCTTC. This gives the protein CASSYRTGDYGYTF.

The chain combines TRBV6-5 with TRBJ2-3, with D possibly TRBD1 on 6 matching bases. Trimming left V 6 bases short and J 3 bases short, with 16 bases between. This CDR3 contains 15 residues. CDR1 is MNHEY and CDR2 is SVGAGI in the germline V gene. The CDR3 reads CASRAGRGRTDTQYF. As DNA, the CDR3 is TGTGCCAGCAGAGCCGGAAGGGGGAGAACAGATACGCAGTATTTT.

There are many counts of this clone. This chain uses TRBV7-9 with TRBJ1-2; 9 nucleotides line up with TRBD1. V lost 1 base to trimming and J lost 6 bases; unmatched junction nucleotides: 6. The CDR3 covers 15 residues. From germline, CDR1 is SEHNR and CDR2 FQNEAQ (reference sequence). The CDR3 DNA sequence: TGTGCCAGCAGCTTAGAGGACAGGGGTGTAGATGGCTACACCTTC. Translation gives CASSLEDRGVDGYTF.